Detailed here is one TCR beta chain. The antigen is not known. J gave up 3 bases and V 3 bases, and 1 base lay outside the gene matches. The CDR3 is 14 amino acids. The germline V gene has CDR1 KGHSH and CDR2 LQKENI. Profiled with immunoSEQ multiplex PCR; TCRdb holds only in-frame clones, not every one. Of 50,000 to 65,000 clones listed, roughly three quarters are singletons. This sample stems from a study of memory CD4+ T cells and cytomegalovirus serostatus. Points from the study as a whole: The CMV-associated TCR signature appears largely within the CD4+ memory repertoire. Median bootstrapped AUC for CMV status was approximately 0.95 originally, around 0.91 US-trained.

The sort gate was single viable CD3+CD4+CD8-CD45RO+ cells for memory CD4+ T cells. CD4+ T cells were isolated by positive magnetic selection. The sequence was collected from an adult in good health and CMV-seronegative. Specimen: memory CD4+ T cells from blood. The V call is TRBV18, the J call TRBJ2-3, with TRBD1 identical over 9 bases. DNA for the CDR3: TGTGCCAGCTCACCGGGACAGGGAACAGATACGCAGTATTTT. Its protein is CASSPGQGTDTQYF.